One and the same sample provided the 12 T cell receptor beta chains below, sequenced in a study of T cell clonality in common variable immunodeficiency. Produced via immunoSEQ multiplex PCR; TCRdb's table is partial and in-frame only. The sample includes approximately 30,000 clones, none of them occurring once. Input material: peripheral blood mononuclear cells. These TCRs come from a person aged 18 to 75 in good health.

This clone was seen ten or more times. The read terminates 3 residues ahead of where the CDR3 ends, so the germline J gene completes it. The genes are TRBV20-1 and TRBJ2-1; TRBD2 aligns across 9 bases. The CDR3 runs 16 residues. J gave up 0 bases and V 0 bases, and 3 bases lay outside the gene matches. Germline CDR1 is DFQATT and CDR2 is SNEGSKA (reference sequence). The DNA read from the CDR3 is TGCAGTGCTAGAGATCTTAGCGGGAGCTCCTACAATGAG. This codes for CSARDLSGSSYNE. The CDR3 in full is CSARDLSGSSYNEQFF.

This clone was seen repeatedly, ten times or more. The read gets to within 3 residues of the CDR3 end, and the germline J gene fills in the rest. The chain joins TRBV19 to TRBJ1-5; D might be TRBD1 (6 bases). Germline CDR1 reads LNHDA; CDR2 reads SQIVND (reference sequence). V was pared by 3 bases and J by 1 base, with 16 bases between. The CDR3 contains 17 residues. The CDR3 protein is CASSMNHRDESNQPQHF. Partial CDR3 DNA: TGTGCCAGTAGTATGAACCACAGGGACGAAAGCAATCAGCCC.

Ten or more counts support this clone. Read coverage stops 3 residues before the CDR3 terminus; the germline J gene supplies the remainder. The chain links TRBV28 to TRBJ1-1, with D tentatively TRBD1 (6 bases). The CDR3 loop spans 12 amino acids. Germline V gene data show CDR1 as MDHEN and CDR2 as SYDVKM. CDR3 bases read: TGTGCCAGCAGCGGACAGAGGGGAGAA. This encodes CASSGQRGE. The CDR3 as a whole reads CASSGQRGEAFF.

This clone has a count of ten or more. The CDR3 extends 3 residues past the end of the read, so its final part is completed from the germline J gene. The V gene is TRBV4-2, the J gene TRBJ1-4; 10 bases are a match to TRBD1. CDR1 LGHNA and CDR2 YNFKEQ come from the germline V gene. J gave up 8 bases and V 1 base, and 4 bases lay outside the gene matches. The CDR3 runs to 15 residues. Here the CDR3 reads CASSQGQGAGEKLFF. Partial CDR3 DNA: TGTGCCAGCAGCCAAGGACAGGGGGCCGGAGAAAAA.

This clone appeared many times. The read finishes 3 residues shy of the CDR3 end, and the germline J gene is used to complete it. V and J are TRBV20-1 and TRBJ2-3; possible D gene TRBD1, 6 bases. CDR1 is DFQATT and CDR2 is SNEGSKA in the germline V gene (reference sequence). The CDR3 runs 15 residues. The V end lost 0 bases, the J end lost 4 bases, and 14 bases lay between the germline ends. This CDR3 reads CSARDSTGIPDTQYF. The sequenced CDR3 bases are TGCAGTGCTAGAGACTCCACAGGGATCCCAGATACG.

This clone appeared many times. The read ends 3 residues before the CDR3 terminus; that terminus is restored from the germline J gene. This chain uses TRBV20-1 with TRBJ1-2, with 7 positions matching TRBD1. CDR1 is DFQATT and CDR2 is SNEGSKA in the germline V gene (reference sequence). The CDR3 spans 16 residues. Trimming at V came to 5 bases and at J to 2 bases, leaving 14 bases not matched to a gene. The CDR3 bases that were read are TGCAGTGCTGAGGGGAATCAGCAACAGGGGAACTATGGC. Amino acids: CSAEGNQQQGNYG. The whole CDR3 protein is CSAEGNQQQGNYGYTF.

This clone was observed many times. The read ends 3 residues shy of where the CDR3 ends; the end is completed using the germline J gene. The chain joins TRBV30 to TRBJ1-5, with D unresolved. Trimming pared 3 bases from V and 6 bases from J, leaving 12 bases between. CDR1 and CDR2 (germline): GTSNPN, SVGIG (reference sequence). The CDR3 loop spans 13 amino acids. The CDR3 reads CAWSHSVSQPQHF. The sequenced CDR3 bases are TGTGCCTGGAGCCACAGTGTTAGTCAGCCC. Full variable domain (rest looked up from reference TRBV30 and TRBJ1-5): SQTIHQWPATLVQPVGSPLSLECTVEGTSNPNLYWYRQAAGRGLQLLFYSVGIGQISSEVPQNLSASRPQDRQFILSSKKLLLSDSGFYLCAWSHSVSQPQHFGDGTRLSIL.

As regards this clone: The read ends 3 residues shy of where the CDR3 ends; the end is completed using the germline J gene. The chain is built from TRBV30 and TRBJ2-2; D may be TRBD1 (5 bases). The CDR3 has 14 residues. The germline CDR1 and CDR2 sequences are GTSNPN and SVGIG (reference sequence). The part of the CDR3 DNA that was read is TGTGCCTGCCCGGGCCTATCTGGGGCCAACGTG. It translates to CACPGLSGANV. The whole CDR3 reads CACPGLSGANVLFF.

Details on this clone: From the germline J gene comes the end of the CDR3, since the read stops 3 residues before it. This rearrangement joins TRBV18 to TRBJ2-4, with TRBD1 matching over 8 bases. The CDR3 is 14 amino acids. Germline CDR1 and CDR2: KGHSH and LQKENI. CDR3 protein: CASSPSLGQDGQYF. Partial CDR3 DNA: TGTGCCAGCTCACCTTCCCTGGGACAGGATGGT.

This clone was seen many times. The DNA ends 3 residues before the CDR3 does, and the rest of the CDR3 is filled in from the germline J gene. The chain joins TRBV20-1 to TRBJ2-2, with 8 bases matching TRBD1. Germline V gene data show CDR1 as DFQATT and CDR2 as SNEGSKA (reference sequence). The CDR3 loop spans 15 amino acids. With V trimmed by 0 bases and J by 4 bases, 4 bases remained unmatched. Incomplete CDR3 DNA: TGCAGTGCTAGAGATCGAGGGACAGGCACCGGGGAG. Protein sequence: CSARDRGTGTGE. The whole CDR3 protein is CSARDRGTGTGELFF.

This clone was seen ten or more times. Sequencing ends 3 residues short of the CDR3 end; the germline J gene provides the rest. Other DNA sequences in this sample translate to the same CDR3. The gene calls are TRBV2 and TRBJ1-1; 11 bases match TRBD1. Germline CDR1 is SNHLY and CDR2 is FYNNEI. The J segment lost 5 bases and the V segment lost 3 bases, leaving 5 bases of the junction unmatched. The CDR3 runs 15 residues. Here the CDR3 reads CASSEDRGRGTEAFF. The sequenced part of the CDR3 DNA is TGTGCCAGCAGTGAGGACAGGGGGCGCGGGACTGAA.

Points on this clone: The read is 3 residues too short to cover the CDR3 end, so that end is filled in from the germline J gene. V usage is TRBV19 and J usage is TRBJ2-6; 9 nucleotides agree with TRBD1. The CDR3 spans 18 residues. Germline CDR1 reads LNHDA; CDR2 reads SQIVND (reference sequence). J was trimmed by 0 bases and V by 8 bases; bases with no gene match: 11. The CDR3 DNA, read in part, is TGTGCCAGTCGCCGGGCGGACAGGGGAGGCTCTGGGGCCAACGTC. It is translated as CASRRADRGGSGANV. The entire CDR3 is CASRRADRGGSGANVLTF.